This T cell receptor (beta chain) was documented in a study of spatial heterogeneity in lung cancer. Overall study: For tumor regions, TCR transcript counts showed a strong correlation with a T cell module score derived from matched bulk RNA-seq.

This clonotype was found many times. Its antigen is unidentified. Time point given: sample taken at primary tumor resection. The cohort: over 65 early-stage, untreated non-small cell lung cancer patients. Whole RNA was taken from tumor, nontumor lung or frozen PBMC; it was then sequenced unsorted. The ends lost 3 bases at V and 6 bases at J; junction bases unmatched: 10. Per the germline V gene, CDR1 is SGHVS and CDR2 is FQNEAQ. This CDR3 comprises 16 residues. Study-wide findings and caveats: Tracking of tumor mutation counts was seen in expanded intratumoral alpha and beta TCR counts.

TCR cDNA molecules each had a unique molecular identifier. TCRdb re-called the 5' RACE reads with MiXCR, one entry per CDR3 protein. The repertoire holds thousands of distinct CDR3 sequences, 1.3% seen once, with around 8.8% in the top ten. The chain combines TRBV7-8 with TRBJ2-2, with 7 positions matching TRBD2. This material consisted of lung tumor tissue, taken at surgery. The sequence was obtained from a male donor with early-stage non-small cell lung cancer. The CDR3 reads CASSFAGTGRAGELFF. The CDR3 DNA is TGTGCCAGCAGCTTCGCCGGGACGGGGAGGGCCGGGGAGCTGTTTTTT.